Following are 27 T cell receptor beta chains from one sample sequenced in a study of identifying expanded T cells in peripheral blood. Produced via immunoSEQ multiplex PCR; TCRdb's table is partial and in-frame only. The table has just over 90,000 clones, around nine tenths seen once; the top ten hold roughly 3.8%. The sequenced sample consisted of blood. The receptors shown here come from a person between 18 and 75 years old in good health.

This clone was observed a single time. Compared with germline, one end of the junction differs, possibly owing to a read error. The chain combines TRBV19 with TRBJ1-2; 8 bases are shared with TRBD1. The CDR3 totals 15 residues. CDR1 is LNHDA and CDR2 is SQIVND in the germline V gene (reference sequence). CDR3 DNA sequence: TGTGCCAGTAGTCCCTTGGACAGGGACGGCTATGGCCACACCTTC. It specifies CASSPLDRDGYGHTF.

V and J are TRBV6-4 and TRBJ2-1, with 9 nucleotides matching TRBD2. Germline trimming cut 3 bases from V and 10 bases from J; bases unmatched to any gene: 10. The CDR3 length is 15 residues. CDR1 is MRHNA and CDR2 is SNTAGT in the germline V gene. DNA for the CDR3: TGTGCCAGCAGTGAGGCGGGGGGGACCTTAGGAGAGCAGTTCTTC. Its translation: CASSEAGGTLGEQFF.

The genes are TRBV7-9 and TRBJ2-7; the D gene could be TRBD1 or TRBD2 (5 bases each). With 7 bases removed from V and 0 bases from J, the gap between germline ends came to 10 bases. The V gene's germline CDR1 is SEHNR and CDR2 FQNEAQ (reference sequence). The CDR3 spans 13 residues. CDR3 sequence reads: CASMGRRSYEQYF. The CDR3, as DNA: TGTGCCAGCATGGGACGGCGCTCCTACGAGCAGTACTTC.

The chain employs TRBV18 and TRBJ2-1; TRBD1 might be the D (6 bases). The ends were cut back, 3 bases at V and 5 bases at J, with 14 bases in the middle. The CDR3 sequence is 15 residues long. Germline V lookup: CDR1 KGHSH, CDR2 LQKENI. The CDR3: CASSPAGTNNNEQFF. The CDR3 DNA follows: TGTGCCAGCTCACCGGCCGGGACAAATAACAATGAGCAGTTCTTC.

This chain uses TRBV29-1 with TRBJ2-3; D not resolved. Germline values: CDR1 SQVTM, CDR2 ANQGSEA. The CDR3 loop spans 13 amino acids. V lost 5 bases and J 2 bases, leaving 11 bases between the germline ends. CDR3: CSVQPLITDTQYF. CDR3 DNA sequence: TGCAGCGTTCAACCTCTCATCACAGATACGCAGTATTTT.

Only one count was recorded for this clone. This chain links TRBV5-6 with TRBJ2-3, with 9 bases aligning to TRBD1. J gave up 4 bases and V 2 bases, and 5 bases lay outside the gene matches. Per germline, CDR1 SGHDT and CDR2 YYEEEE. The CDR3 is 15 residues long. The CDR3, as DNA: TGTGCCAGCAGCTTCTTTACAGGGGGCGCAGATACGCAGTATTTT. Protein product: CASSFFTGGADTQYF. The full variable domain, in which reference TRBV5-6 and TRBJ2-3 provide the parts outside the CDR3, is DAGVTQSPTHLIKTRGQQVTLRCSPKSGHDTVSWYQQALGQGPQFIFQYYEEEERQRGNFPDRFSGHQFPNYSSELNVNALLLGDSALYLCASSFFTGGADTQYFGPGTRLTVL.

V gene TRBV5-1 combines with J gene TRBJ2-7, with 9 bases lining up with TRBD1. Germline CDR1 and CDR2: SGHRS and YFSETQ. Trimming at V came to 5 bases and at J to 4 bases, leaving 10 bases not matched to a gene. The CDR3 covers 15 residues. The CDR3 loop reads CASRQGGTGLYEQYF. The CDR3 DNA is TGCGCCAGCAGACAGGGCGGGACAGGGCTTTACGAGCAGTACTTC.

CDR3 in DNA: TGTGCCAGCAGCTTCAGGGGGCGGCTTGGAGATACGCAGTATTTT. It translates to CASSFRGRLGDTQYF. The rearrangement joins TRBV9 to TRBJ2-3, with 8 positions matching TRBD1. CDR1 and CDR2 (germline): SGDLS, YYNGEE. The CDR3 is 15 amino acids. V was clipped by 4 bases and J by 5 bases; unmatched bases: 9.

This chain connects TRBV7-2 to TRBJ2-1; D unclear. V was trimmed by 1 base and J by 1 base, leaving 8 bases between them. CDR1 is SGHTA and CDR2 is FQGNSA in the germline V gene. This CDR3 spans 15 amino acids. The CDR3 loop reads CASSLVPESYNEQFF. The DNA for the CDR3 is TGTGCCAGCAGCTTAGTCCCAGAATCCTACAATGAGCAGTTCTTC. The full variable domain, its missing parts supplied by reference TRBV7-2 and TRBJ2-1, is GAGVSQSPSNKVTEKGKDVELRCDPISGHTALYWYRQSLGQGLEFLIYFQGNSAPDKSGLPSDRFSAERTGGSVSTLTIQRTQQEDSAVYLCASSLVPESYNEQFFGPGTRLTVL.

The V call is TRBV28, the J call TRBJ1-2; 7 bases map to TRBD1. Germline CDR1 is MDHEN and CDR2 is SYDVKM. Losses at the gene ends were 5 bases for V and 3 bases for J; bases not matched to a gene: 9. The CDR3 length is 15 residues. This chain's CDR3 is CASSPRTGPHYGYTF. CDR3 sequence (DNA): TGTGCCAGCAGTCCTCGGACAGGACCACACTATGGCTACACCTTC.

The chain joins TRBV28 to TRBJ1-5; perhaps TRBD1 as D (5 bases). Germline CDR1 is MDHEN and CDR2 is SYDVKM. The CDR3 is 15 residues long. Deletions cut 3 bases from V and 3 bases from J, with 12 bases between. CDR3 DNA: TGTGCCAGCAGTTTTCTTCAGGGTCACAATCAGCCCCAGCATTTT. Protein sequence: CASSFLQGHNQPQHF.

In DNA form, the CDR3 reads TGCGCCAGCAGCCCGGGACAGCTCACAGATACGCAGTATTTT. Translated, it gives CASSPGQLTDTQYF. V gene TRBV5-1 combines with J gene TRBJ2-3; 7 bases fit TRBD1. Germline-derived CDR1 and CDR2 are SGHRS and YFSETQ. The CDR3 length is 14 residues. V shed 4 bases and J 2 bases; nucleotides not matched to a gene: 4.

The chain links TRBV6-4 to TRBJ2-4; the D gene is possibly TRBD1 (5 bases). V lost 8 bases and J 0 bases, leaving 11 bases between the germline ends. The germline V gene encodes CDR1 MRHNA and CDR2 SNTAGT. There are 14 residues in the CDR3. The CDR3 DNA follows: TGTGCCAGCCCTATCAGGGAAGCCAAAAACATTCAGTACTTC. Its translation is CASPIREAKNIQYF.

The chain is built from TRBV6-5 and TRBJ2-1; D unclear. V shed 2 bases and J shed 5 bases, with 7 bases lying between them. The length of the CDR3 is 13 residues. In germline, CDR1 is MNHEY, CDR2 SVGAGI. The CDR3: CASSYVLHNEQFF. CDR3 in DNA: TGTGCCAGCAGTTACGTCCTCCACAATGAGCAGTTCTTC.

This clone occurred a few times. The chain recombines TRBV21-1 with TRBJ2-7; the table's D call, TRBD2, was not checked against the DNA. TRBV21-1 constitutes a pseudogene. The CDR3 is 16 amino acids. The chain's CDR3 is CASRVLAGRDAYEQYF. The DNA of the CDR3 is TGTGCCAGCAGAGTATTGGCCGGGAGGGATGCCTACGAGCAGTACTTC.

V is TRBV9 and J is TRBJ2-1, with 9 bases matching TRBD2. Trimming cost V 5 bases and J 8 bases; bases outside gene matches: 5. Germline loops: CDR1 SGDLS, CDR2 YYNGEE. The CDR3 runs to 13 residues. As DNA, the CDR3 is TGTGCCAGCAGAGGTAGCGGGAGTCATGAGCAGTTCTTC. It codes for CASRGSGSHEQFF.

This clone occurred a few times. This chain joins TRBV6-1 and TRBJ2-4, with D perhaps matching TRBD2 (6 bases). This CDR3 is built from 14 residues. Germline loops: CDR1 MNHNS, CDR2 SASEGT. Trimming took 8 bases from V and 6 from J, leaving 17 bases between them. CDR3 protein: CASLRSGEGNIQYF. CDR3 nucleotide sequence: TGTGCCAGCCTGAGGTCGGGAGAGGGAAACATTCAGTACTTC.

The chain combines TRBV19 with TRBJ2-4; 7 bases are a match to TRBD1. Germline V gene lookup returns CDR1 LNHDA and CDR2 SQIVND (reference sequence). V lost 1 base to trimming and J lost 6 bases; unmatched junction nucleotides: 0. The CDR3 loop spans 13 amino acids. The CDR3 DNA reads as TGTGCCAGTAGTATAGGGGACAGAAACATTCAGTACTTC. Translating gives CASSIGDRNIQYF.

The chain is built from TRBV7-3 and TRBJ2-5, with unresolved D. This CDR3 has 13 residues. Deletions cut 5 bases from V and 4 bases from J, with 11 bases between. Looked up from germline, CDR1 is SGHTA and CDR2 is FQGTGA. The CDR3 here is CASSPGTRETQYF. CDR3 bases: TGTGCCAGCAGCCCAGGAACTCGAGAGACCCAGTACTTC.

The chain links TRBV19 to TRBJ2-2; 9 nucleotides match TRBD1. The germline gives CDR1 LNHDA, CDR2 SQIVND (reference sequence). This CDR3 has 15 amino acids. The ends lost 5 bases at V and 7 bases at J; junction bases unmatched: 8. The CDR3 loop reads CASSGGQGSGGELFF. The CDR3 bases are TGTGCCAGTAGTGGTGGACAGGGGAGCGGCGGGGAGCTGTTTTTT.

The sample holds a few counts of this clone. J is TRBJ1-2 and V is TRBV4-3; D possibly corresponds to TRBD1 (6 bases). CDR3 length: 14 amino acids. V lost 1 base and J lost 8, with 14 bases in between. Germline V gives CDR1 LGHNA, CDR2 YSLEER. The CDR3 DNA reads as TGCGCCAGCAGCCAAGGAATGTCAGGGGTAGGCTACACCTTC. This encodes CASSQGMSGVGYTF.

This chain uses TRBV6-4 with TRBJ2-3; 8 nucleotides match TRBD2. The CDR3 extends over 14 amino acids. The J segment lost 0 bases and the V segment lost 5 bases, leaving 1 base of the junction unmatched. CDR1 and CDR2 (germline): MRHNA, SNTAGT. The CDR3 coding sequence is TGTGCCAGCAGTTCTAGCGGGAGCACAGATACGCAGTATTTT. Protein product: CASSSSGSTDTQYF.

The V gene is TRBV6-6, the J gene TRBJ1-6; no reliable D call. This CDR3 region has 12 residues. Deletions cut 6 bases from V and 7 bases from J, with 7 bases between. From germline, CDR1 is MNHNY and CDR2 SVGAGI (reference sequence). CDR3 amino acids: CASSRLNSPLHF. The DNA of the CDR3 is TGTGCCAGCAGCCGCCTCAATTCACCCCTCCACTTT.

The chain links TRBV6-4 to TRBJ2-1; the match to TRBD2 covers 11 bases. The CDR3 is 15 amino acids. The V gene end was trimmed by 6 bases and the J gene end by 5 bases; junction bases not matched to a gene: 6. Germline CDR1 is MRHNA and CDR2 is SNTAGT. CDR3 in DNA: TGTGCCAGCAGCCTACTAGCGGGGGCCGACAATGAGCAGTTCTTC. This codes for CASSLLAGADNEQFF.

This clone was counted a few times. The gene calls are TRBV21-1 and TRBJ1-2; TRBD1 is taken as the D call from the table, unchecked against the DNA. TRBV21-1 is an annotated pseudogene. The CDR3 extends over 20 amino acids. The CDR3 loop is CASSKQGKGTGRSWLDGYTF. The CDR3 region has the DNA TGTGCCAGCAGCAAACAGGGGAAAGGGACAGGAAGGTCTTGGCTGGATGGCTACACCTTC.

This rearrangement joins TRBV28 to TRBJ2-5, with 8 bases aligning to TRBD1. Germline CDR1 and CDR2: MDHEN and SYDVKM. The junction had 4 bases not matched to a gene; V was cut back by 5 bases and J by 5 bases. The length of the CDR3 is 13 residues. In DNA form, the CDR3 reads TGTGCCAGCAGTCCCGACAGGGGTGAGACCCAGTACTTC. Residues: CASSPDRGETQYF.

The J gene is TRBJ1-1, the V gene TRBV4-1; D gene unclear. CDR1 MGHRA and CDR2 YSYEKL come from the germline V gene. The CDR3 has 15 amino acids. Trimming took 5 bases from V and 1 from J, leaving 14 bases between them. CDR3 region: CASSMGGVSNTEAFF. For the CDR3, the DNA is TGCGCCAGCAGCATGGGTGGGGTTTCGAACACTGAAGCTTTCTTT.